These 10 T cell receptor beta chains were all obtained from the same sample, sequenced in a study of T cells in women clearing cervical HPV infection. Using immunoSEQ multiplex PCR, the repertoire was profiled, and TCRdb retains in-frame clones only, with some absent. The listing contains approximately 31,000 clones. Material for sequencing was blood buffy coat. The source of these receptors is a woman between 18 and 70 years old with a cervical HPV16 infection that either progressed to CIN3+ or cleared (not recorded which).

In regard to this clone: The read halts 3 residues ahead of the CDR3 end, with the missing end drawn from the germline J gene. V and J are TRBV2 and TRBJ2-1; TRBD2 agrees at 12 bases. Germline CDR1 is SNHLY and CDR2 is FYNNEI. CDR3 length: 17 residues. The V gene end was trimmed by 2 bases and the J gene end by 6 bases; junction bases not matched to a gene: 8. The part of the CDR3 DNA that was read is TGTGCCAGCAGTGAATGGCTAGCGGGAGGGCCGGGCAATGAG. Its translation is CASSEWLAGGPGNE. The whole CDR3 region reads CASSEWLAGGPGNEQFF.

In regard to this clone: The read ends 3 residues before the CDR3 terminus; that terminus is restored from the germline J gene. This chain connects TRBV6-1 to TRBJ1-5; TRBD1 matches 10 bases. The CDR3 length is 14 residues. J lost 5 bases, V lost 4 bases, and 2 bases had no gene match. Germline CDR1 MNHNS, CDR2 SASEGT. The covered CDR3 bases are TGTGCCAGCAGTGCCGGGACAGGGGATCAGCCC. Protein product: CASSAGTGDQP. Given in full, the CDR3 is CASSAGTGDQPQHF.

Notes on this clone: The CDR3 end is not reached by the read, which stops 3 residues before it; the germline J gene fills it in. V usage is TRBV30 and J usage is TRBJ1-3; D is unclear. Germline V gene lookup returns CDR1 GTSNPN and CDR2 SVGIG (reference sequence). The CDR3 covers 11 residues. Trimming removed 6 bases at V and 0 bases at J, with 3 bases between. CDR3 bases read: TGTGCCTGCCACTCTGGAAACACC. This sequence encodes CACHSGNT. The full CDR3 is CACHSGNTIYF.

About this clone itself: From the germline J gene comes the end of the CDR3, since the read stops 3 residues before it. This chain connects TRBV6-2 or TRBV6-3 to TRBJ1-2; perhaps TRBD1 as D (5 bases). CDR1 is MNHEY, CDR2 SVGEGT, per germline. CDR3 length: 13 residues. V shed 5 bases and J shed 4 bases, with 11 bases lying between them. The CDR3 sequence is CASSERQSYGYTF. The DNA read from the CDR3 is TGTGCCAGCAGTGAGAGACAGTCCTATGGC.

By frequency, this clone registers medium-sized. The read gets to within 3 residues of the CDR3 end, and the germline J gene fills in the rest. V usage is TRBV29-1 and J usage is TRBJ2-6; TRBD1 is a possible D gene (5 bases). The ends were cut back, 3 bases at V and 1 base at J, with 10 bases in the middle. The CDR3 is made up of 15 amino acids. Germline lookup yields CDR1 SQVTM and CDR2 ANQGSEA. CDR3 sequence: CSVEGQGSGANVLTF. Incomplete CDR3 DNA: TGCAGCGTTGAGGGTCAGGGATCTGGGGCCAACGTC.

On this clone itself: Read data end 3 residues before the CDR3 end; the end is taken from the germline J gene. This chain joins TRBV20-1 and TRBJ1-4, with a possible D match to TRBD1 (6 bases). CDR1 is DFQATT, CDR2 SNEGSKA, per germline (reference sequence). Trimming pared 0 bases from V and 5 bases from J, leaving 19 bases between. This CDR3 comprises 17 residues. The CDR3 bases that were read are TGCAGTGCTAGAGACTCGATACAGGGCGCTTCGAATGAAAAA. Translated, it gives CSARDSIQGASNEK. The entire CDR3 sequence reads CSARDSIQGASNEKLFF.

On this clone itself: Sequencing ends 3 residues short of the CDR3 end; the germline J gene provides the rest. The V call is TRBV20-1, the J call TRBJ2-2; a possible D gene is TRBD2 (6 bases). Trimming stripped 7 bases from V and 5 bases from J, with 23 bases between. The CDR3 extends over 16 amino acids. Germline values: CDR1 DFQATT, CDR2 SNEGSKA (reference sequence). The CDR3 sequence is CSGLIREQGRTGELFF. The sequenced part of the CDR3 DNA is TGCAGTGGCCTTATCCGGGAGCAGGGTAGAACCGGGGAG.

As to this clone: With the read ending 3 residues before the CDR3 end, the germline J gene is used to fill in that end. This rearrangement joins TRBV20-1 to TRBJ1-5; D is uncertain. The germline gives CDR1 DFQATT, CDR2 SNEGSKA (reference sequence). Trimming removed 6 bases from V and 1 base from J, with 10 bases in between. This CDR3 is built from 13 residues. The sequenced CDR3 bases are TGCAGTGCCAAGGGTACGAGCAATCAGCCC. This sequence encodes CSAKGTSNQP. The full-length CDR3 reads as CSAKGTSNQPQHF.

Worth noting for this clone: An end of the junction does not agree with germline; a read error may underlie this. CDR3 DNA, as far as it was read: TGTGCCAGCAGTGAAGCGGACACA. Its protein product is CASSEADT. The full CDR3 reads CASSEADTIYF. The chain has TRBV2 and TRBJ1-3, with D possibly TRBD1 on 5 matching bases. The read ends 3 residues before the CDR3 terminus; that terminus is restored from the germline J gene. The germline V gene has CDR1 SNHLY and CDR2 FYNNEI. The CDR3 totals 11 residues.

As regards this clone: The CDR3 extends 3 residues past the end of the read, so its final part is completed from the germline J gene. The chain carries TRBV29-1 and TRBJ2-1, with TRBD1 matching 9 bases. J gave up 6 bases and V 6 bases, and 6 bases lay outside the gene matches. CDR3 size: 13 residues. CDR1 and CDR2 from the germline V gene are SQVTM and ANQGSEA. The chain's CDR3 is CSVSGTGTNEQFF. Incomplete CDR3 DNA: TGCAGCGTCTCCGGGACAGGGACCAATGAG.